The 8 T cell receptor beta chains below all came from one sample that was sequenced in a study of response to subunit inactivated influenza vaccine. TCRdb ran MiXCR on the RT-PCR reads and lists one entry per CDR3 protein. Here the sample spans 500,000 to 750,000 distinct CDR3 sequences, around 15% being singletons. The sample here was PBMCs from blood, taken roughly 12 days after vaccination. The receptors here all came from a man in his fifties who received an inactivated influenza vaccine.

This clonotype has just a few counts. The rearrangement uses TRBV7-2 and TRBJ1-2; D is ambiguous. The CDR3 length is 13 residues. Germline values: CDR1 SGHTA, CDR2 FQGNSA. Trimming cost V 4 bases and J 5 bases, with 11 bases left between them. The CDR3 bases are TGTGCCAGCAGCTCCGCCGCGGCTTATGGCTACACCTTC. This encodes CASSSAAAYGYTF.

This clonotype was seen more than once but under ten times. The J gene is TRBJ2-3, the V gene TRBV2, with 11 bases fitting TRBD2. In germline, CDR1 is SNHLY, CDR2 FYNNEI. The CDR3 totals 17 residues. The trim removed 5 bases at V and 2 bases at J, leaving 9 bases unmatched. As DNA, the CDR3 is TGTGCCAGCAGTAACCCTAGCGGGGGGTATTACACAGATACGCAGTATTTT. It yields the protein CASSNPSGGYYTDTQYF.

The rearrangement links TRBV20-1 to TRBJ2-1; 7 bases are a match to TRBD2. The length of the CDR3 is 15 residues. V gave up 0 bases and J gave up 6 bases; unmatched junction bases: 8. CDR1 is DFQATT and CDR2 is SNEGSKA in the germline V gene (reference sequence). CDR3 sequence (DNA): TGCAGTGCTAGAGATTGGGACTCGGGGGGCAATGAGCAGTTCTTC. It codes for CSARDWDSGGNEQFF.

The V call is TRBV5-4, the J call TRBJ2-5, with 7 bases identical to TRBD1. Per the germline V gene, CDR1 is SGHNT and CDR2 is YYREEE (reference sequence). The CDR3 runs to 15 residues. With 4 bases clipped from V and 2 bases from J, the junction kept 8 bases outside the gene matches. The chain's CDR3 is CASSPKTGSQETQYF. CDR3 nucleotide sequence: TGTGCCAGCAGCCCGAAGACAGGGTCACAAGAGACCCAGTACTTC.

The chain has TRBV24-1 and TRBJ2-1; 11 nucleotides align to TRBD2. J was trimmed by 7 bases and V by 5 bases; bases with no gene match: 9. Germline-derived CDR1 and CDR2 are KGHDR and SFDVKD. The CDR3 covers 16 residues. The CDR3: CATSALSLAGGNEQFF. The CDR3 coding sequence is TGTGCCACCAGTGCCCTGTCCCTAGCGGGGGGTAATGAGCAGTTCTTC.

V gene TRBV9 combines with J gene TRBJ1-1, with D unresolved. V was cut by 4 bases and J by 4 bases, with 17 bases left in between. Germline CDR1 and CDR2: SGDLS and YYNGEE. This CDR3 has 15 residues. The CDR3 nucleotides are TGTGCCAGCAGCCCTTCTCCCACAGAAGGCACTGAAGCTTTCTTT. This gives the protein CASSPSPTEGTEAFF.

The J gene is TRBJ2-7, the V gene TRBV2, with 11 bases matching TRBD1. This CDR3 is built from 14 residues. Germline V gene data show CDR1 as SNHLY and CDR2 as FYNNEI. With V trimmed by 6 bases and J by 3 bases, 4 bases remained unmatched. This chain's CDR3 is CASRFGTGGYEQYF. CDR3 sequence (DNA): TGTGCCAGCAGGTTTGGGACAGGGGGCTACGAGCAGTACTTC.

DNA of the CDR3: TGTGCCAGCAGTTTGGCAGTGGGGCCAGATACGCAGTATTTT. It encodes CASSLAVGPDTQYF. This chain links TRBV7-2 with TRBJ2-3, with D possibly TRBD1 on 5 matching bases. Germline V gene sequence: CDR1 SGHTA, CDR2 FQGNSA. With 6 bases removed from V and 4 bases from J, the gap between germline ends came to 14 bases. This CDR3 contains 14 residues.